This entry features one T cell receptor (beta chain) sequence. What it binds is unknown. This entry is derived from a study of cytomegalovirus exposure and HLA in healthy donors. Whole-study results and caveats: Later analysis revealed greater clonal expansion in HLA-associated TCR beta chains than in equally common others.

Primers included in the PCR were 60 Vbeta and 13 Jbeta primers. The repertoire was sequenced with immunoSEQ multiplex PCR; TCRdb's copy has only in-frame clones and lacks some. The data show tens of thousands of clones, and the top ten clones hold less than 2.5%. Per the germline V gene, CDR1 is LGHNA and CDR2 is YNFKEQ. This CDR3 contains 15 residues. V was clipped by 1 base and J by 4 bases, with 8 bases between them. The gene calls are TRBV4-2 and TRBJ1-6; no clear D gene. Material for sequencing was PBMCs. The TCR comes from a female donor in good health and CMV-seronegative. DNA of the CDR3: TGTGCCAGCAGCCAAGGAAACAGTTATAATTCACCCCTCCACTTT. Protein: CASSQGNSYNSPLHF.